The TCR beta chain under discussion was sequenced for a study of T-cell memory formation after mild COVID-19 (dated by TCRdb to the early 2020s). About the study as a whole: TCR sequence clusters from the two donors were largely donor specific. Two young, previously healthy adult volunteers, one female and one male, were included in the cohort. In a couple of donors, T-cell clones that expanded and contracted after mild COVID-19 were followed by sequencing TCRalpha and TCRbeta repertoires longitudinally.

Ficoll-Paque density gradient centrifugation was the method used to isolate PBMCs. V sheds 0 bases and J sheds 0 bases, leaving 18 bases between their ends. The CDR3 measures 19 amino acids from cysteine to phenylalanine. Only the CDR3 DNA stays, 57 bases, in frame from base 1. CDR1 and CDR2 were assigned from the germline V gene as SGHDT and YYEEEE. These reads were obtained on an Illumina NovaSeq 6000. TCRalpha and TCRbeta cDNA libraries were built by 5'RACE with constant-segment primers, adding sample barcodes and unique molecular identifiers. Trizol reagent was used to extract RNA from every sample. The libraries were amplified in two PCR steps, and the second step added a second sample barcode and Illumina TruSeq adapters. Libraries were sequenced on an Illumina NovaSeq with 2 x 150 bp paired-end reads. The source study handled its data this way. The reads were demultiplexed and collapsed into UMI-guided consensus sequences using migec v1.2.7. Using mixcr v2.1.11, the UMI consensuses were aligned to TRA and TRB V and J templates and assembled into clonotypes. Expanded or contracted clonotypes were those called significant by both edgeR and NoisET, with noise models trained on biological replicates. For edgeR calls, a false discovery rate-adjusted p below 0.01 and a log2 fold-change threshold of 1 were applied. PCA with hierarchical clustering of max-normalized trajectories of the 1000 most abundant clonotypes was used as exploratory dynamics analysis. Separately sequenced CD4+ and CD8+ repertoires were used to assign a CD4 or CD8 phenotype to each responding clone. The raw public reads went through TCRdb reprocessing: fastp at Q25, MiXCR clone calling, in-frame beta chains kept. Every distinct CDR3 protein forms one entry, paired with its most common genes and DNA. The authors' filters were not applied to this entry. This sample holds about 340,000 distinct CDR3 sequences; around 15% were observed only once. 20% to 25% of the sample lies in the top ten.

Broader findings and caveats from the paper: Contracting CD4+ clones appeared mostly in the CM and EM memory subsets, whereas CD8+ clones were enriched in EMRA. The second-wave clones that peaked on day 37 were not confirmed to be SARS-CoV-2 specific. Only a couple of mild cases were covered by the study, and larger cohorts that include severe cases with pre-infection samples were considered necessary. Some responding clones were found in pre-infection memory, which suggests that pre-existing cross-reactive memory T cells took part in the SARS-CoV-2 response. From day 15 to 85, contracting clones showed balanced CD4/CD8 phenotypes, whereas a second wave of clones that expanded from day 15 to 37 leaned towards CD4+.

About this clonotype itself: The specificity of this receptor is unknown. Per-nucleotide qualities are absent, and no much larger clonotype sits a single base away.

Sequenced: PBMCs or a T cell subset sorted from them (not recorded which). The TCR sequence derives from a man aged 18 to 30 who had mild COVID-19 (a few samples of this study predate the infection). The sample titles of this study are shuffled in the database, so cell type and time point are left out; the donor was told from shared clones. The rearranged segments are TRBV5-6 and TRBJ2-2; matching of 7 bases hints at TRBD1 as the D gene. This receptor carries the CDR3 CASSLAGGQTSANTGELFF. The nucleotide sequence reads as follows: TGTGCCAGCAGCTTGGCCGGGGGACAGACGAGCGCGAACACCGGGGAGCTGTTTTTT. Full variable domain (CDR3 extended with the reference TRBV5-6 and TRBJ2-2 proteins): DAGVTQSPTHLIKTRGQQVTLRCSPKSGHDTVSWYQQALGQGPQFIFQYYEEEERQRGNFPDRFSGHQFPNYSSELNVNALLLGDSALYLCASSLAGGQTSANTGELFFGEGSRLTVL.